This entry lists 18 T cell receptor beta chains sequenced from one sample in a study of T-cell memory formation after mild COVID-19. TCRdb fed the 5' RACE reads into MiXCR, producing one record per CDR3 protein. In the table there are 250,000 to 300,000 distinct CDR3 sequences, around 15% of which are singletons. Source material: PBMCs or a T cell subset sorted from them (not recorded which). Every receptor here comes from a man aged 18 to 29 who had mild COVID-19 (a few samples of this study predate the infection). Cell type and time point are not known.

The CDR3: CASSPQGGTYEQYF. The CDR3 bases are TGTGCCAGCAGCCCACAGGGGGGTACGTACGAGCAGTACTTC. The V gene is TRBV6-2 or TRBV6-3, the J gene TRBJ2-7; 8 nucleotides agree with TRBD1. This CDR3 is built from 14 residues. From germline, CDR1 is MNHEY and CDR2 SVGEGT. The V gene end was trimmed by 6 bases and the J gene end by 4 bases; junction bases not matched to a gene: 8.

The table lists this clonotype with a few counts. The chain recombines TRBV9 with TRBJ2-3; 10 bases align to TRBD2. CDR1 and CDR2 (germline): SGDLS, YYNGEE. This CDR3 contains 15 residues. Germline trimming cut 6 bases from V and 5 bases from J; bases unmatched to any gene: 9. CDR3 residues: CASKRGSGGRDTQYF. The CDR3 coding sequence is TGTGCCAGCAAGCGGGGTAGCGGGGGGAGAGATACGCAGTATTTT.

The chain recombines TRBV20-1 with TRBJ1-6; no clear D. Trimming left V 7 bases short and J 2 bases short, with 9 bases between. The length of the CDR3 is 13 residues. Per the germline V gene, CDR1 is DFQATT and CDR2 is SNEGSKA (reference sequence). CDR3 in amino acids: CSGDTPYNSPLHF. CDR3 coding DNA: TGCAGTGGTGACACGCCCTATAATTCACCCCTCCACTTT.

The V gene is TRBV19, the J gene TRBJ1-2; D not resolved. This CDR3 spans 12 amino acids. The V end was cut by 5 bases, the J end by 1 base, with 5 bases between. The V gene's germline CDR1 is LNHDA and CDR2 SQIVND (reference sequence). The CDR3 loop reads CASSRNNYGYTF. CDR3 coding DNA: TGTGCCAGTAGTCGTAATAACTATGGCTACACCTTC.

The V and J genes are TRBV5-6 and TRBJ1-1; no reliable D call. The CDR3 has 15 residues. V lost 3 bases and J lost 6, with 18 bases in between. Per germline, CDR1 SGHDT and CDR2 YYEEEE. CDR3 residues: CASSSLAEVFAEAFF. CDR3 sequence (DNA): TGTGCCAGCAGCTCCCTAGCCGAGGTTTTCGCTGAAGCTTTCTTT.

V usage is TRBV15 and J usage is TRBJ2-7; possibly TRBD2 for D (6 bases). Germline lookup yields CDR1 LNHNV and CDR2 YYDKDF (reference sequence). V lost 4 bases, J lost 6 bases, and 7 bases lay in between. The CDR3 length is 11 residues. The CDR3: CATSMGGEQYF. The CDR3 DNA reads TGTGCCACCAGCATGGGGGGCGAGCAGTACTTC.

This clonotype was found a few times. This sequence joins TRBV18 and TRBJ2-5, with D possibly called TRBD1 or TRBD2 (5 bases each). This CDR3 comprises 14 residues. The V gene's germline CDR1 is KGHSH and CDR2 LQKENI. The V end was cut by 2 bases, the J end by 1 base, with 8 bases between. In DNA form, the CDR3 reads TGTGCCAGCTCACCAAGGGGAGCCCAAGAGACCCAGTACTTC. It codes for CASSPRGAQETQYF.

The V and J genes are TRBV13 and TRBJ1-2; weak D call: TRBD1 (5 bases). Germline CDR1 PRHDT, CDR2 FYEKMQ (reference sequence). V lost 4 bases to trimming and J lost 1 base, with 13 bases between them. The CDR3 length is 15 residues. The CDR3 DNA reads TGTGCCAGCAGCTATTCAGGGATGGGTAACTATGGCTACACCTTC. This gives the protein CASSYSGMGNYGYTF. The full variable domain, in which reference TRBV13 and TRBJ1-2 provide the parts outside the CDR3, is AAGVIQSPRHLIKEKRETATLKCYPIPRHDTVYWYQQGPGQDPQFLISFYEKMQSDKGSIPDRFSAQQFSDYHSELNMSSLELGDSALYFCASSYSGMGNYGYTFGSGTRLTVV.

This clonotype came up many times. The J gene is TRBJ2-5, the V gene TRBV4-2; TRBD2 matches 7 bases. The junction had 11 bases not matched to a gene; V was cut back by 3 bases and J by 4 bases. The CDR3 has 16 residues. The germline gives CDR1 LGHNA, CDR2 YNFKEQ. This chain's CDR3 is CASSQPGGREVETQYF. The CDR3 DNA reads TGTGCCAGCAGCCAGCCGGGAGGTAGGGAGGTAGAGACCCAGTACTTC.

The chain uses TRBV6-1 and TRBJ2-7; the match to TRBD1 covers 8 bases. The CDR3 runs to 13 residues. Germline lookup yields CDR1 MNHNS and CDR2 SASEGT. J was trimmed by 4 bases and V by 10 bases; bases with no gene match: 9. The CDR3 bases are TGTGCCACCACGGACCAGGGGGCATACGAGCAGTACGTC. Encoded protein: CATTDQGAYEQYV.

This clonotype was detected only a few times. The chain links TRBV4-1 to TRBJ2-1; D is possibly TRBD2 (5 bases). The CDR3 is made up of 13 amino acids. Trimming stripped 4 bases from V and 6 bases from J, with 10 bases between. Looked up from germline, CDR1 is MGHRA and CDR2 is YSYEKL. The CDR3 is CASSPLEGNEQFF. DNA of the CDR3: TGCGCCAGCAGCCCCCTAGAGGGCAATGAGCAGTTCTTC.

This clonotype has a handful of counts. The CDR3 protein is CASSSETGEETQYF. The CDR3 bases are TGCGCCAGCAGCTCCGAGACAGGGGAAGAGACCCAGTACTTC. The chain recombines TRBV5-1 with TRBJ2-5; TRBD1 matches at 8 bases. The germline V gene has CDR1 SGHRS and CDR2 YFSETQ. V trimming: 3 bases; J trimming: 3 bases; junction bases outside the gene matches: 4. This CDR3 region has 14 residues.

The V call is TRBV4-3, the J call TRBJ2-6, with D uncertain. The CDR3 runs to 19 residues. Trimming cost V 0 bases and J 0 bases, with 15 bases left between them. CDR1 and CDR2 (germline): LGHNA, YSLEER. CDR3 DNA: TGCGCCAGCAGCCAAGATCGGCCAGGCTTAGTCTCTGGGGCCAACGTCCTGACTTTC. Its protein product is CASSQDRPGLVSGANVLTF.

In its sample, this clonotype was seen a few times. CDR3: CASSPPAGASTEAFF. The DNA of the CDR3 is TGTGCCAGCAGCCCGCCAGCGGGGGCCAGCACTGAAGCTTTCTTT. This chain links TRBV5-4 with TRBJ1-1; tentative D call: TRBD1 (6 bases). This CDR3 comprises 15 residues. The germline V gene has CDR1 SGHNT and CDR2 YYREEE (reference sequence). V was trimmed by 4 bases and J by 4 bases, leaving 17 bases between them.

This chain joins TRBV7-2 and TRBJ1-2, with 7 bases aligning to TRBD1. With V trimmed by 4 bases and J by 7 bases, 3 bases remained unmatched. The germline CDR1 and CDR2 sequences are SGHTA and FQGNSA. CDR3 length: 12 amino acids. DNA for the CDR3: TGTGCCAGCAGCTCCCCAGGGGGTGGCTACACCTTC. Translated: CASSSPGGGYTF.

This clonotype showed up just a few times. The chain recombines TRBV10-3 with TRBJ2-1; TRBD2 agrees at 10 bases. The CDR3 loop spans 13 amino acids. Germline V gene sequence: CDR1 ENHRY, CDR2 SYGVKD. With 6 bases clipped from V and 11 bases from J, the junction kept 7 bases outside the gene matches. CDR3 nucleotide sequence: TGTGCCATCAGGGCCAGCGGGGGGGAAAAGCAGTTCTTC. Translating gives CAIRASGGEKQFF.

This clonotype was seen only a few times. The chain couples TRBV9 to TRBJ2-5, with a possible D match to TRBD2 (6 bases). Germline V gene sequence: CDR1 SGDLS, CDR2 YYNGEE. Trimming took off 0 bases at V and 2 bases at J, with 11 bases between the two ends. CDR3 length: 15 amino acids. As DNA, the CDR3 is TGTGCCAGCAGCGTAGAGGGACTTGTACAAGAGACCCAGTACTTC. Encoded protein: CASSVEGLVQETQYF.

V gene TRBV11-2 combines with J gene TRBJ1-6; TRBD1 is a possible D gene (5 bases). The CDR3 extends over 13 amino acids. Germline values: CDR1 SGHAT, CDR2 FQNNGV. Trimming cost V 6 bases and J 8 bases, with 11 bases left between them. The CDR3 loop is CASSTGTDSPLHF. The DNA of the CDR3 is TGTGCCAGCAGTACCGGGACGGATTCACCCCTCCACTTT.